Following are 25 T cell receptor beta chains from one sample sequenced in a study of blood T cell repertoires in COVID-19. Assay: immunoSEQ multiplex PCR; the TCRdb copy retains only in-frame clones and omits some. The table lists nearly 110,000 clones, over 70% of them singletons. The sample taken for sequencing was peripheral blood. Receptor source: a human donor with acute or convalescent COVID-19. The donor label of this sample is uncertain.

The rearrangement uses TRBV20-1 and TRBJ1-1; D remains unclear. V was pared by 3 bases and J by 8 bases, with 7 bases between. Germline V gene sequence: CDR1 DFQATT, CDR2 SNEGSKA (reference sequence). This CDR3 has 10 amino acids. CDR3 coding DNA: TGCAGTGCTAGTTGGGCCGAAGCTTTCTTT. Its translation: CSASWAEAFF.

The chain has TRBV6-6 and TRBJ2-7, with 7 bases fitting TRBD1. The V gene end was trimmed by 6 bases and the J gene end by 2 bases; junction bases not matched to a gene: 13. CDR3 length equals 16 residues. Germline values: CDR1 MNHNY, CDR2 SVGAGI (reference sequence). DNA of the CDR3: TGTGCCAGCAGGTTAGCCTACGGGACAGATCCCTACGAGCAGTACTTC. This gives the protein CASRLAYGTDPYEQYF.

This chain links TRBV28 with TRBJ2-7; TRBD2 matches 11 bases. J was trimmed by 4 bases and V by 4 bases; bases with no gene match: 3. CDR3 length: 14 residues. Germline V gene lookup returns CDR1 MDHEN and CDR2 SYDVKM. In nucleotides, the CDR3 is TGTGCCAGCAGTTCCGGGACTAGCGGTTACGAGCAGTACGTC. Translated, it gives CASSSGTSGYEQYV.

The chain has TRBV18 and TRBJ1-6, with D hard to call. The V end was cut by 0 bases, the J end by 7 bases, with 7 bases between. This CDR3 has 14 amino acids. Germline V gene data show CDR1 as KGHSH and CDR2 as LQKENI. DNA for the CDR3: TGTGCCAGCTCACCACCGAACAGCAATTCACCCCTCCACTTT. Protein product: CASSPPNSNSPLHF.

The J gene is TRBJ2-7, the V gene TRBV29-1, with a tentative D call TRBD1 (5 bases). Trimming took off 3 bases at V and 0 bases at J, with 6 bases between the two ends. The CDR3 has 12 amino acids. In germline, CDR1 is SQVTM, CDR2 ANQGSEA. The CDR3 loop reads CSVEDNSYEQYF. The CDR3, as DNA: TGCAGCGTTGAGGACAACTCCTACGAGCAGTACTTC.

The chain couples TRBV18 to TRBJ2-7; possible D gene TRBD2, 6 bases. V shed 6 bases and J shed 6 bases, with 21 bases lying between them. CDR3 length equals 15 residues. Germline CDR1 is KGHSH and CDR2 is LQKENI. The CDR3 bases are TGTGCCAGCTCGCCTACAGCGGGCCCGAACTCCGAGCAGTACTTC. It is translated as CASSPTAGPNSEQYF.

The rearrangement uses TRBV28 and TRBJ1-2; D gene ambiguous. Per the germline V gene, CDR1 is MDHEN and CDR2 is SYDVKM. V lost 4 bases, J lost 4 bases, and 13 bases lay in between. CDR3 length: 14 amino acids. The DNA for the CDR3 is TGTGCCAGCAGTTCCCCACATGCGGCCTATGGCTACACCTTC. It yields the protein CASSSPHAAYGYTF.

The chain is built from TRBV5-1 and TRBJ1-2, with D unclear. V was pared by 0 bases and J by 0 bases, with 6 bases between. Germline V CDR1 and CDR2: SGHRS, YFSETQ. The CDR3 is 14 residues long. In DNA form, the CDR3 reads TGCGCCAGCAGCTTGGGAACAACTAACTATGGCTACACCTTC. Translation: CASSLGTTNYGYTF.

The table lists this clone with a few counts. DNA for the CDR3: TGTGCCAGTAGTACCCAGGGTGGCAGCACAGATACGCAGTATTTT. Its protein product is CASSTQGGSTDTQYF. The chain couples TRBV19 to TRBJ2-3; D is possibly TRBD1 (5 bases). The V end was cut by 4 bases, the J end by 0 bases, with 11 bases between. Germline V gives CDR1 LNHDA, CDR2 SQIVND (reference sequence). The CDR3 is made up of 15 amino acids.

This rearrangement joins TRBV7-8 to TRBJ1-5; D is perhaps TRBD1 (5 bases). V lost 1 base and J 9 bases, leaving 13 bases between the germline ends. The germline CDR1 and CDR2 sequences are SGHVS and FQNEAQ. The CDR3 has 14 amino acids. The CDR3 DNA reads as TGTGCCAGCAGCTTAGAAGAGTCTCAGGGGCCCCAGCATTTT. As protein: CASSLEESQGPQHF.

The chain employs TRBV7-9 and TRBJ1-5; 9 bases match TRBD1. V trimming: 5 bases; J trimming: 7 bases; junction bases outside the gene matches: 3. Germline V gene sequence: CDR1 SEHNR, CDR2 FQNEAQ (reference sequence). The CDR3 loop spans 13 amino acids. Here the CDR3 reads CASSRGQGQPQHF. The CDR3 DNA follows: TGTGCCAGCAGCAGGGGACAGGGCCAGCCCCAGCATTTT.

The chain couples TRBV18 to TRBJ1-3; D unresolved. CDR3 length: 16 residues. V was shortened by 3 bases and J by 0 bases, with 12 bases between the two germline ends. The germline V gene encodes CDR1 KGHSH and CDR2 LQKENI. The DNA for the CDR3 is TGTGCCAGCTCACCTGCCGGTCGGAGCTCTGGAAACACCATATATTTT. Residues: CASSPAGRSSGNTIYF.

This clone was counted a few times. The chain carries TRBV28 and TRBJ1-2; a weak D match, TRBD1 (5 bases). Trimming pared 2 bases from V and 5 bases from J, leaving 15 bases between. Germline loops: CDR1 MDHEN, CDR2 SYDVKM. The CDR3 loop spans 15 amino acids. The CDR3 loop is CASSLQTALRYGYTF. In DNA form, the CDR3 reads TGTGCCAGCAGTTTACAGACAGCTCTCCGTTATGGCTACACCTTC.

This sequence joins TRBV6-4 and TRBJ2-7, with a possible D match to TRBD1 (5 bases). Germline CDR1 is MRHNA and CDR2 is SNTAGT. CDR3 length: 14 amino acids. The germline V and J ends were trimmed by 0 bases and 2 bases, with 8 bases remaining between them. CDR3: CASSDSLGAYEQYV. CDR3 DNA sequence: TGTGCCAGCAGTGACTCGTTAGGGGCCTACGAGCAGTACGTC.

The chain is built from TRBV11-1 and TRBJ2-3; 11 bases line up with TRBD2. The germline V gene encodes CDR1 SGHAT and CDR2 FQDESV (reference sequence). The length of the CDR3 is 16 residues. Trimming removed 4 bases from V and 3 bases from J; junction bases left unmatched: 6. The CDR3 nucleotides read TGTGCCAGCAGCTCAGGGACTAGCGGATTTACAGATACGCAGTATTTT. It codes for CASSSGTSGFTDTQYF.

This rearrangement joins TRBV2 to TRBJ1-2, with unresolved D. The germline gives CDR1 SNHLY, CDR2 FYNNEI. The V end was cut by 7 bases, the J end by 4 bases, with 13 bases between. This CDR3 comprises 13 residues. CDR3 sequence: CASTRGLTYGYTF. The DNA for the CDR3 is TGTGCCAGCACAAGAGGTCTCACCTATGGCTACACCTTC.

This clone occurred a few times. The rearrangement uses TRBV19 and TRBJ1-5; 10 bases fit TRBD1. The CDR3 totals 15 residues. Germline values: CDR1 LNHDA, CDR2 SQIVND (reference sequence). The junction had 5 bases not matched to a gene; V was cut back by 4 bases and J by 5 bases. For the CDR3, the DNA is TGTGCCAGTAGTAGGGACAGGGGAAGAGATCAGCCCCAGCATTTT. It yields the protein CASSRDRGRDQPQHF. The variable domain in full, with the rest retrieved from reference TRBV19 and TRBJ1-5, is DGGITQSPKYLFRKEGQNVTLSCEQNLNHDAMYWYRQDPGQGLRLIYYSQIVNDFQKGDIAEGYSVSREKKESFPLTVTSAQKNPTAFYLCASSRDRGRDQPQHFGDGTRLSIL.

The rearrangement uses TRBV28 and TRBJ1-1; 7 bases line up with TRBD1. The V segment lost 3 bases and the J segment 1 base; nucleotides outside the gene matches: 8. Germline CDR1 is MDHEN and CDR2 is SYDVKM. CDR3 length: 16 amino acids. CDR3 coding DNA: TGTGCCAGCAGTTTTTCAACTGGGACAGCGAACACTGAAGCTTTCTTT. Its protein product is CASSFSTGTANTEAFF. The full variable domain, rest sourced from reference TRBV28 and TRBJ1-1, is DVKVTQSSRYLVKRTGEKVFLECVQDMDHENMFWYRQDPGLGLRLIYFSYDVKMKEKGDIPEGYSVSREKKERFSLILESASTNQTSMYLCASSFSTGTANTEAFFGQGTRLTVV.

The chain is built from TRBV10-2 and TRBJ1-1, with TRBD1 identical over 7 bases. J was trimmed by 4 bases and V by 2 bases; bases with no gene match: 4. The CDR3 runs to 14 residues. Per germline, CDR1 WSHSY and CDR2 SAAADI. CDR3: CASSETRGVTEAFF. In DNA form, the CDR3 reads TGCGCCAGCAGTGAGACCAGGGGGGTCACTGAAGCTTTCTTT.

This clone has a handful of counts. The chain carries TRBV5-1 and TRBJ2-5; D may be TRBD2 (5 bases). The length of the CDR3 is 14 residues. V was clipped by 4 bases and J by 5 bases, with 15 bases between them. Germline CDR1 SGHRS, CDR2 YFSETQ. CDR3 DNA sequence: TGCGCCAGCAGCCGGACTCGTGCTGAGGAGACCCAGTACTTC. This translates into CASSRTRAEETQYF. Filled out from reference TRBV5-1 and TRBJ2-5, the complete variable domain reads KAGVTQTPRYLIKTRGQQVTLSCSPISGHRSVSWYQQTPGQGLQFLFEYFSETQRNKGNFPGRFSGRQFSNSRSEMNVSTLELGDSALYLCASSRTRAEETQYFGPGTRLLVL.

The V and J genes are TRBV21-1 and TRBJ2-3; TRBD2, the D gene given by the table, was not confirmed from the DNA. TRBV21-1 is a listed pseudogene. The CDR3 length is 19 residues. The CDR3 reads CASSKEDLPGSGRTDTQYF. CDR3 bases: TGTGCCAGCAGCAAAGAGGACTTACCCGGTAGCGGGCGCACAGATACGCAGTATTTT.

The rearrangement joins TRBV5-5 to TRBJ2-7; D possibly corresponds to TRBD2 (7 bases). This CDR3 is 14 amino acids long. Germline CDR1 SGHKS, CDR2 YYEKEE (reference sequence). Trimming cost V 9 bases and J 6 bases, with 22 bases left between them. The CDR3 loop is CATQRDIGSGEQYV. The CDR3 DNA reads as TGTGCCACTCAGCGGGACATCGGTTCGGGCGAGCAGTACGTC.

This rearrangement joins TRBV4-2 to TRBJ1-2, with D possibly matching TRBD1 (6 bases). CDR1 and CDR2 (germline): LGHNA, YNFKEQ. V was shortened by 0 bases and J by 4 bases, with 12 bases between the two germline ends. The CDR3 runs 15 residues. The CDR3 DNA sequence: TGTGCCAGCAGCCAAGATCGGGGAGGGGGCTATGGCTACACCTTC. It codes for CASSQDRGGGYGYTF.

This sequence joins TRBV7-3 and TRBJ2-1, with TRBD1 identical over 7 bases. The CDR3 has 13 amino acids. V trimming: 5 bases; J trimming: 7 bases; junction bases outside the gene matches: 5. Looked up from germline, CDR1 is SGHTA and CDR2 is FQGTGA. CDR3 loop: CASSTGARNEQFF. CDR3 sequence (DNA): TGTGCCAGCAGCACAGGGGCGCGGAATGAGCAGTTCTTC.

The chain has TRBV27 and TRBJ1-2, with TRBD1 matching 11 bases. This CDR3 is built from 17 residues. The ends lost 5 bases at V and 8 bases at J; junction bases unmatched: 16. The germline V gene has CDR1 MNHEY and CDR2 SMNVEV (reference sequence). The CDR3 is CASSPLGTGGRAWGYTF. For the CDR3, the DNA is TGTGCCAGCAGTCCACTAGGGACAGGGGGGAGAGCTTGGGGCTACACCTTC.